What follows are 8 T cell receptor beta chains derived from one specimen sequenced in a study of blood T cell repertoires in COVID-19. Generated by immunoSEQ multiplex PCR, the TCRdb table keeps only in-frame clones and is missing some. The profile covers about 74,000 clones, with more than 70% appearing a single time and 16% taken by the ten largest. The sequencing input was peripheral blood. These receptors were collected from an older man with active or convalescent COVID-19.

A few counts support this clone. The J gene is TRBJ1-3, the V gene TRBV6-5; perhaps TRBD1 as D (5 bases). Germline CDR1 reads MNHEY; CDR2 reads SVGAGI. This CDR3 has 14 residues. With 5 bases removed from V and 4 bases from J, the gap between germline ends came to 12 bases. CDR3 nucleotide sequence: TGTGCCAGCAGTATACAGGAGGGCGGAAACACCATATATTTT. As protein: CASSIQEGGNTIYF.

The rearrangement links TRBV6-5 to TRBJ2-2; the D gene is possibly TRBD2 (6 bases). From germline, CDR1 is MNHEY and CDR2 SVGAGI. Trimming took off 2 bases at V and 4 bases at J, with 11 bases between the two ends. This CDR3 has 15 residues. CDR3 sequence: CASSYGPRGTGELFF. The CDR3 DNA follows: TGTGCCAGCAGTTACGGTCCGCGGGGCACCGGGGAGCTGTTTTTT.

This CDR3 is CASSSRDEQYF. CDR3 sequence (DNA): TGTGCCAGCAGCTCCCGCGACGAGCAGTACTTC. The chain combines TRBV5-4 with TRBJ2-7; unclear D gene. The CDR3 runs to 11 residues. Looked up from germline, CDR1 is SGHNT and CDR2 is YYREEE (reference sequence). Trimming left V 3 bases short and J 5 bases short, with 6 bases between.

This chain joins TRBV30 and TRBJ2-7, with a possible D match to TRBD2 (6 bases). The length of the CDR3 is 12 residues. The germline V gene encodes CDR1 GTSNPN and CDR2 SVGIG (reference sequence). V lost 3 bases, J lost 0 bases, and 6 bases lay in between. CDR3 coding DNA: TGTGCCTGGAGGGGGGGCTCCTACGAGCAGTACTTC. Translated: CAWRGGSYEQYF.

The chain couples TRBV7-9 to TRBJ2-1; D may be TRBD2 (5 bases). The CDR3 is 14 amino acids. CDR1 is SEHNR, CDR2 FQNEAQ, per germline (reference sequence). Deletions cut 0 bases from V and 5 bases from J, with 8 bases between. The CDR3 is CASSLARAHNEQFF. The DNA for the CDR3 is TGTGCCAGCAGCTTAGCGAGGGCACACAATGAGCAGTTCTTC.

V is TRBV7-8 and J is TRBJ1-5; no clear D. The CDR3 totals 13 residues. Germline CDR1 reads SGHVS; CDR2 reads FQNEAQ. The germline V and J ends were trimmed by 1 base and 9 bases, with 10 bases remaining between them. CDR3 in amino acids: CASSLEARGPQHF. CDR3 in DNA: TGTGCCAGCAGCTTAGAGGCCCGAGGGCCCCAGCATTTT. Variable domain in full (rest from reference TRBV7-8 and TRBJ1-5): GAGVSQSPRYKVAKRGQDVALRCDPISGHVSLFWYQQALGQGPEFLTYFQNEAQLDKSGLPSDRFFAERPEGSVSTLKIQRTQQEDSAVYLCASSLEARGPQHFGDGTRLSIL.

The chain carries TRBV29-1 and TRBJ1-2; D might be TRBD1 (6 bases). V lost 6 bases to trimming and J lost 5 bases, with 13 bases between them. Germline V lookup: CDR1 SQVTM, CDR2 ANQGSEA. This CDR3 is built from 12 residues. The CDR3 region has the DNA TGCAGCGTGGGGGAGGGGGAGTATGGCTACACCTTC. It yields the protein CSVGEGEYGYTF.

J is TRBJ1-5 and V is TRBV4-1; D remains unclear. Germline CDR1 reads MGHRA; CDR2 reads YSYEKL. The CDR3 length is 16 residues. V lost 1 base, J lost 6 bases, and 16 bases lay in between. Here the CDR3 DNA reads TGCGCCAGCAGCCAAGGTCGGGGAGGCCCAATTCAGCCCCAGCATTTT. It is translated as CASSQGRGGPIQPQHF.